This TCR beta chain was sequenced for a study of control samples from healthy donors and cancer patients (TCRdb year 2020). The library was generated by the immunoSEQ multiplex PCR assay. TCRdb's version of the immuneACCESS table is confined to in-frame rearrangements and falls short of the full clone set. An unresolved V gene accounts for under half of the shortfall where checked; the remainder is of unknown origin. This sample lists around 140,000 clones; 85% to 90% were detected once. The ten largest clones take up 6% to 9.5% of the sample. On this clone itself: Its antigen remains undetermined. No base quality information exists; no much larger clone differs at one position.

The material sequenced was PBMCs. This receptor was identified in a man aged 50 to 60 with head and neck cancer.

The DNA sequence is TGCAGCGTTGAAACGACAGGGGTCCCTGAAGCTTTCTTT. The translation is CSVETTGVPEAFF. The chain employs TRBV29-1 and TRBJ1-1; TRBD1 fits 8 bases in the junction. The cysteine opens and the phenylalanine closes a CDR3 of 13 amino acids. Only CDR3 DNA remains: 39 bases, in frame from the first base. The germline V gene yields SQVTM for CDR1 and ANQGSEA for CDR2. V and J are trimmed by 2 bases and 6 bases, and the gene matches miss 5 bases of the junction.